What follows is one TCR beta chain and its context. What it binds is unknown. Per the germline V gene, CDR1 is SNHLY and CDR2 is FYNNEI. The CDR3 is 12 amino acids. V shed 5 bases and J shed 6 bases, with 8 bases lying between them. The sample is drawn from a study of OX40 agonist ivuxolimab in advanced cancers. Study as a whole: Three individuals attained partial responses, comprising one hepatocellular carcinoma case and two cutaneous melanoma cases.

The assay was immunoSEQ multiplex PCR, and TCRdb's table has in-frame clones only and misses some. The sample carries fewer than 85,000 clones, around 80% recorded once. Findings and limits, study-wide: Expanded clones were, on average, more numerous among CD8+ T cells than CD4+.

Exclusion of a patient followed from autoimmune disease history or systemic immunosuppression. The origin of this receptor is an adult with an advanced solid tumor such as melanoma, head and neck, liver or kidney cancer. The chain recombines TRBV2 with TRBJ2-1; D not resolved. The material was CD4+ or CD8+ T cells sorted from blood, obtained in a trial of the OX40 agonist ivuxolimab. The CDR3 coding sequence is TGTGCCAGCAGTCCTCACAGCAATGAGCAGTTCTTC. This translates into CASSPHSNEQFF.